These 32 T cell receptor beta chains were sequenced from one sample in a study of cytomegalovirus exposure and HLA in healthy donors. A multiplex PCR was run with 60 Vbeta primers and 13 Jbeta primers. Profiling relied on immunoSEQ multiplex PCR, and the TCRdb table lists in-frame clones only, not all of them. The sample includes about 65,000 clones. The specimen was PBMCs. These receptors were collected from a boy between 10 and 17 years old in good health and CMV-seronegative.

The genes are TRBV7-9 and TRBJ1-1; D unresolved. The germline CDR1 and CDR2 sequences are SEHNR and FQNEAQ (reference sequence). Trimming removed 3 bases at V and 2 bases at J, with 10 bases between. CDR3 length equals 14 residues. The CDR3 protein is CASSLEGLNTEAFF. Here the CDR3 DNA reads TGTGCCAGCAGCTTGGAGGGCTTAAACACTGAAGCTTTCTTT. The whole variable domain, remainder taken from reference TRBV7-9 and TRBJ1-1, is DTGVSQNPRHKITKRGQNVTFRCDPISEHNRLYWYRQTLGQGPEFLTYFQNEAQLEKSRLLSDRFSAERPKGSFSTLEIQRTEQGDSAMYLCASSLEGLNTEAFFGQGTRLTVV.

This rearrangement joins TRBV7-9 to TRBJ1-2, with D unresolved. The germline CDR1 and CDR2 sequences are SEHNR and FQNEAQ (reference sequence). Trimming took 1 base from V and 6 from J, leaving 12 bases between them. This CDR3 is built from 14 residues. DNA of the CDR3: TGTGCCAGCAGCTTAGTAACAGCATGGGATGGCTACACCTTC. Its translation is CASSLVTAWDGYTF.

The V call is TRBV28, the J call TRBJ2-7; 7 positions agree with TRBD2. CDR1 and CDR2 (germline): MDHEN, SYDVKM. Losses at the gene ends were 4 bases for V and 0 bases for J; bases not matched to a gene: 6. CDR3 size: 15 residues. The CDR3 bases are TGTGCCAGCAGTTCCCCGGGGGAGGGCTCCTACGAGCAGTACTTC. Translation: CASSSPGEGSYEQYF.

The J gene is TRBJ1-2, the V gene TRBV15, with a tentative D call TRBD1 (5 bases). Per germline, CDR1 LNHNV and CDR2 YYDKDF (reference sequence). Between the trimmed V and J ends, which lost 4 bases and 4 bases, there was a span of 7 bases. The CDR3 extends over 12 amino acids. The CDR3, as DNA: TGTGCCACCAGCATACAGGCCTATGGCTACACCTTC. This sequence encodes CATSIQAYGYTF.

V usage is TRBV6-4 and J usage is TRBJ1-1; D is undetermined. This CDR3 is 16 amino acids long. Trimming removed 0 bases from V and 4 bases from J, with 15 bases in between. Per germline, CDR1 MRHNA and CDR2 SNTAGT. The CDR3 sequence is CASSDSGRTEGTEAFF. CDR3 coding DNA: TGTGCCAGCAGTGACTCGGGCCGGACGGAGGGCACTGAAGCTTTCTTT.

The V and J genes are TRBV12-5 and TRBJ1-2; 7 bases fit TRBD1. The CDR3 loop spans 15 amino acids. V was clipped by 3 bases and J by 4 bases; unmatched bases: 8. Germline CDR1 reads LGHNT; CDR2 reads FRNRAP. CDR3 protein: CASGFRQGALYGYTF. The CDR3, as DNA: TGTGCTAGTGGTTTTCGACAGGGTGCCCTCTATGGCTACACCTTC. The entire variable domain, with the rest obtained from reference TRBV12-5 and TRBJ1-2, is as follows: DARVTQTPRHKVTEMGQEVTMRCQPILGHNTVFWYRQTMMQGLELLAYFRNRAPLDDSGMPKDRFSAEMPDATLATLKIQPSEPRDSAVYFCASGFRQGALYGYTFGSGTRLTVV.

The V call is TRBV14, the J call TRBJ2-7, with D maybe TRBD1 (6 bases). With 4 bases removed from V and 4 bases from J, the gap between germline ends came to 11 bases. This CDR3 is 13 amino acids long. Germline CDR1 reads SGHDN; CDR2 reads FVKESK. CDR3 nucleotides: TGTGCCAGCAGCCCCCAACAGGGATACGAGCAGTACTTC. Protein product: CASSPQQGYEQYF.

The rearrangement uses TRBV9 and TRBJ2-2; 15 nucleotides match TRBD2. Germline values: CDR1 SGDLS, CDR2 YYNGEE. The CDR3 contains 20 residues. V lost 5 bases, J lost 1 base, and 12 bases stayed unmatched. DNA of the CDR3: TGTGCCAGCAGGGGGGACGGACTAGCGGGAGGGCCTGAGAACACCGGGGAGCTGTTTTTT. Its protein is CASRGDGLAGGPENTGELFF.

The rearrangement links TRBV4-1 to TRBJ2-7, with D possibly matching TRBD2 (6 bases). CDR1 and CDR2 (germline): MGHRA, YSYEKL. The germline V and J ends were trimmed by 0 bases and 6 bases, with 15 bases remaining between them. This CDR3 is 15 amino acids long. Here the CDR3 reads CASSQDSGTGLEQYF. In nucleotides, the CDR3 is TGCGCCAGCAGCCAAGATTCTGGGACTGGCCTCGAGCAGTACTTC.

As concerns this clone: No DNA is shown, since the ends of the CDR3 on it are uncertain; the CDR3 is the one TCRdb lists. The chain joins TRBV4-1 to TRBJ1-5; the listed D gene, TRBD1, was not tested against the DNA. Germline CDR1 and CDR2: MGHRA and YSYEKL. Including both end residues, the CDR3 is 15 amino acids long. The CDR3 loop is CASTFGQGSNQPQHF.

V is TRBV5-1 and J is TRBJ1-2, with 7 positions matching TRBD1. The CDR3 is 16 residues long. CDR1 and CDR2 (germline): SGHRS, YFSETQ. V was clipped by 4 bases and J by 0 bases; unmatched bases: 9. CDR3 bases: TGCGCCAGCAGCCCATCCTCAGGGGGTACTAACTATGGCTACACCTTC. This encodes CASSPSSGGTNYGYTF.

The chain combines TRBV7-2 with TRBJ2-6; 9 nucleotides match TRBD2. The CDR3 consists of 19 residues. V was clipped by 0 bases and J by 4 bases; unmatched bases: 10. The V gene's germline CDR1 is SGHTA and CDR2 FQGNSA. In DNA, the CDR3 is TGTGCCAGCAGCTTAGCGCATGTAGCGGGAGTGAGAGGGGCCAACGTCCTGACTTTC. As protein: CASSLAHVAGVRGANVLTF.

V gene TRBV28 combines with J gene TRBJ1-5; the D is unclear. V was clipped by 6 bases and J by 4 bases, with 4 bases between them. The V gene's germline CDR1 is MDHEN and CDR2 SYDVKM. The CDR3 totals 11 residues. Written as DNA, the CDR3 is TGTGCCAGCAGCCAAAATCAGCCCCAGCATTTT. Its protein product is CASSQNQPQHF.

The chain joins TRBV6-5 to TRBJ2-1; D is unresolved. Germline assignment: CDR1 MNHEY and CDR2 SVGAGI. The length of the CDR3 is 13 residues. Trimming cost V 5 bases and J 8 bases, with 13 bases left between them. DNA of the CDR3: TGTGCCAGCAGTCTACTCTCCCCCGATGAGCAGTTCTTC. This translates into CASSLLSPDEQFF.

This chain uses TRBV6-5 with TRBJ2-3; D may be TRBD2 (6 bases). Germline-derived CDR1 and CDR2 are MNHEY and SVGAGI. Trimming took off 4 bases at V and 3 bases at J, with 14 bases between the two ends. This CDR3 region has 15 residues. DNA for the CDR3: TGTGCCAGCAGTTTTGCGGGGATACATACAGATACGCAGTATTTT. Translation gives CASSFAGIHTDTQYF.

The chain is built from TRBV5-5 and TRBJ1-5; D might be TRBD1 (5 bases). In germline, CDR1 is SGHKS, CDR2 YYEKEE (reference sequence). V was cut by 2 bases and J by 0 bases, with 9 bases left in between. The CDR3 contains 15 residues. The DNA of the CDR3 is TGTGCCAGCAGCTTTCGGGGGATTAGCAATCAGCCCCAGCATTTT. Its protein product is CASSFRGISNQPQHF.

This chain connects TRBV2 to TRBJ2-5, with 8 bases lining up with TRBD2. The end of the DNA aligns better with TRBJ2-7, so the J call may be wrong. Germline assignment: CDR1 SNHLY and CDR2 FYNNEI. The CDR3 spans 15 residues. The CDR3 sequence: CASSEVSGDSYEQYF. The CDR3 region has the DNA TGTGCCAGCAGTGAAGTTAGCGGGGATTCCTACGAGCAGTACTTC.

The J gene is TRBJ2-1, the V gene TRBV21-1; the D call in the table, TRBD2, was not verified against the DNA. TRBV21-1 counts as a pseudogene. This CDR3 is 16 amino acids long. The CDR3 sequence is CASSKLLAGEYNEQFF. For the CDR3, the DNA is TGTGCCAGCAGCAAACTTCTAGCGGGGGAATACAATGAGCAGTTCTTC.

The chain joins TRBV30 to TRBJ1-4, with a possible D match to TRBD1 (6 bases). CDR1 is GTSNPN and CDR2 is SVGIG in the germline V gene (reference sequence). V was cut by 6 bases and J by 10 bases, with 21 bases left in between. The CDR3 is 14 amino acids. The CDR3 DNA is TGTGCCTGCCCTGGCGGAGACCCACAGGGAAAACTGTTTTTT. This gives the protein CACPGGDPQGKLFF.

The chain has TRBV6-5 and TRBJ1-2; D unclear. V was clipped by 0 bases and J by 7 bases, with 9 bases between them. The CDR3 runs to 13 residues. Per germline, CDR1 MNHEY and CDR2 SVGAGI. The CDR3 bases are TGTGCCAGCAGTTACTCGGCGGAGTCTGGCTACACCTTC. It encodes CASSYSAESGYTF.

The chain has TRBV29-1 and TRBJ1-3, with D possibly matching TRBD1 (6 bases). V lost 5 bases and J lost 4, with 12 bases in between. The germline CDR1 and CDR2 sequences are SQVTM and ANQGSEA. This CDR3 has 13 amino acids. The CDR3 is CSVQQGAGNTIYF. Written as DNA, the CDR3 is TGCAGCGTTCAACAGGGTGCAGGAAACACCATATATTTT.

The rearrangement links TRBV10-3 to TRBJ2-6; D unresolved. Per germline, CDR1 ENHRY and CDR2 SYGVKD. The V gene lost 6 bases and the J gene lost 1 base, with 7 bases spanning the gap. The CDR3 contains 14 residues. The CDR3 is CAIRRQSGANVLTF. The CDR3 DNA sequence: TGTGCCATCAGGAGGCAGTCTGGGGCCAACGTCCTGACTTTC.

The rearrangement uses TRBV18 and TRBJ1-5; tentatively, D is TRBD1 (6 bases). This CDR3 is built from 14 residues. The germline V gene encodes CDR1 KGHSH and CDR2 LQKENI. V was cut by 3 bases and J by 4 bases, with 10 bases left in between. The CDR3 DNA follows: TGTGCCAGCTCACCGACAGGAATTAATCAGCCCCAGCATTTT. Amino acids: CASSPTGINQPQHF.

The chain is built from TRBV6-5 and TRBJ2-5; TRBD1 matches at 8 bases. The J call may be wrong; the DNA end is better matched by TRBJ2-7. Germline V gene data show CDR1 as MNHEY and CDR2 as SVGAGI. The CDR3 has 13 residues. CDR3 sequence reads: CASSYDRGHEQYF. As DNA, the CDR3 is TGTGCCAGCAGTTATGACAGGGGCCACGAGCAGTACTTC.

This chain connects TRBV7-6 to TRBJ2-3; 12 bases are shared with TRBD2. Trimming removed 3 bases from V and 4 bases from J; junction bases left unmatched: 2. Germline values: CDR1 SGHVS, CDR2 FNYEAQ. The CDR3 contains 15 residues. CDR3 in DNA: TGTGCCAGCAGCTTGACTAGCGGGGGATCAGATACGCAGTATTTT. The encoded protein is CASSLTSGGSDTQYF. Drawing the rest from reference TRBV7-6 and TRBJ2-3, the complete variable domain is GAGVSQSPRYKVTKRGQDVALRCDPISGHVSLYWYRQALGQGPEFLTYFNYEAQQDKSGLPNDRFSAERPEGSISTLTIQRTEQRDSAMYRCASSLTSGGSDTQYFGPGTRLTVL.

The chain carries TRBV5-5 and TRBJ2-7, with TRBD1 matching 7 bases. The CDR3 has 12 residues. The germline V gene has CDR1 SGHKS and CDR2 YYEKEE (reference sequence). V lost 2 bases and J lost 7; bases outside the gene matches: 3. This CDR3 reads CASSFTGEEQYF. In DNA form, the CDR3 reads TGTGCCAGCAGCTTCACAGGGGAAGAGCAGTACTTC.

V is TRBV28 and J is TRBJ2-3; 9 nucleotides line up with TRBD2. Germline trimming cut 5 bases from V and 5 bases from J; bases unmatched to any gene: 8. CDR1 and CDR2 from the germline V gene are MDHEN and SYDVKM. This CDR3 region has 15 residues. The CDR3 nucleotides read TGTGCCAGCAGTCGCAGCGGGAGGACCGGAGATACGCAGTATTTT. Protein product: CASSRSGRTGDTQYF. The whole variable domain, remainder taken from reference TRBV28 and TRBJ2-3, is DVKVTQSSRYLVKRTGEKVFLECVQDMDHENMFWYRQDPGLGLRLIYFSYDVKMKEKGDIPEGYSVSREKKERFSLILESASTNQTSMYLCASSRSGRTGDTQYFGPGTRLTVL.

The chain links TRBV7-3 to TRBJ2-3; 12 nucleotides agree with TRBD2. J gave up 4 bases and V 5 bases, and 7 bases lay outside the gene matches. The CDR3 is 16 amino acids. From germline, CDR1 is SGHTA and CDR2 FQGTGA. The CDR3 reads CASSARLAGESDTQYF. As DNA, the CDR3 is TGTGCCAGCAGCGCCCGACTAGCGGGAGAATCAGATACGCAGTATTTT.

The rearrangement uses TRBV2 and TRBJ2-3; 7 bases fit TRBD2. CDR1 and CDR2 from the germline V gene are SNHLY and FYNNEI. The CDR3 sequence is 13 residues long. The ends lost 8 bases at V and 0 bases at J; junction bases unmatched: 2. The CDR3 spells CASGRESTDTQYF. Here the CDR3 DNA reads TGTGCCAGCGGGCGGGAGAGCACAGATACGCAGTATTTT.

The chain is built from TRBV14 and TRBJ1-3, with 9 bases identical to TRBD1. Germline V gene data show CDR1 as SGHDN and CDR2 as FVKESK. This CDR3 comprises 15 residues. V gave up 6 bases and J gave up 4 bases; unmatched junction bases: 7. This CDR3 reads CASSAGTGGGNTIYF. The CDR3 region has the DNA TGTGCCAGCAGTGCAGGCACAGGGGGCGGAAACACCATATATTTT.

CDR3 nucleotides: TGTGCCAGCAGCTTGGCGGGGAACGCCTGGGCCTACGAGCAGTACTTC. It specifies CASSLAGNAWAYEQYF. The V and J genes are TRBV5-6 and TRBJ2-7; a possible D gene is TRBD2 (5 bases). V lost 0 bases and J 2 bases, leaving 15 bases between the germline ends. In germline, CDR1 is SGHDT, CDR2 YYEEEE. The CDR3 contains 16 residues. The full variable domain, with the rest looked up from reference TRBV5-6 and TRBJ2-7, is DAGVTQSPTHLIKTRGQQVTLRCSPKSGHDTVSWYQQALGQGPQFIFQYYEEEERQRGNFPDRFSGHQFPNYSSELNVNALLLGDSALYLCASSLAGNAWAYEQYFGPGTRLTVT.

The chain carries TRBV9 and TRBJ1-1, with a weak D call TRBD1 (6 bases). This CDR3 is 12 amino acids long. V lost 4 bases and J 4 bases, leaving 8 bases between the germline ends. CDR1 is SGDLS and CDR2 is YYNGEE in the germline V gene. CDR3 coding DNA: TGTGCCAGCAGCTCAGGGGTCACTGAAGCTTTCTTT. Translating gives CASSSGVTEAFF.